The 16 T cell receptor beta chains presented below share a single source sample, sequenced in a study of breast tumors, draining lymph nodes, adjacent tissues. MiXCR was run by TCRdb on the multiplex PCR reads, yielding one entry per CDR3 protein. Here the sample spans about 130,000 distinct CDR3 sequences, 21% being singletons. Axillary draining lymph nodes of breast cancer patients supplied the node samples. The sequenced sample was axillary lymph node tissue. These receptors were obtained from a female donor with breast cancer. Some clones in this sample may be carry-over from other donors' samples.

This clonotype was detected many times. This CDR3 is CASSQPDANYGYTF. Here the CDR3 DNA reads TGTGCCAGCAGCCAACCCGACGCAAACTATGGCTACACCTTC. The gene calls are TRBV3-1 and TRBJ1-2, with D unclear. The CDR3 runs to 14 residues. Germline V CDR1 and CDR2: LGHDT, YNNKEL (reference sequence). Trimming took off 2 bases at V and 2 bases at J, with 9 bases between the two ends.

A note on this clonotype: This may stem from a read error, because a much larger clone lies one nucleotide away. The chain joins TRBV2 to TRBJ1-2; possibly TRBD1 for D (5 bases). There are 13 residues in the CDR3. V was pared by 7 bases and J by 2 bases, with 11 bases between. Germline assignment: CDR1 SNHLY and CDR2 FYNNEI. The CDR3 nucleotides read TGTGCCAGCAATACGACAGAGAACTATGGCTACACCTTC. This gives the protein CASNTTENYGYTF.

This clonotype appeared many times. This chain joins TRBV6-1 and TRBJ2-2; weak D call: TRBD2 (6 bases). V was clipped by 2 bases and J by 4 bases, with 11 bases between them. CDR3 length equals 15 residues. Germline assignment: CDR1 MNHNS and CDR2 SASEGT. CDR3 nucleotides: TGTGCCAGCAGTGAAACCCTAGCGATCACCGGGGAGCTGTTTTTT. Amino acid sequence: CASSETLAITGELFF.

This clonotype was recorded many times. The chain has TRBV10-3 and TRBJ1-2; tentatively, D is TRBD1 (5 bases). CDR1 is ENHRY, CDR2 SYGVKD, per germline. Deletions cut 0 bases from V and 4 bases from J, with 9 bases between. The CDR3 loop spans 14 amino acids. CDR3 coding DNA: TGTGCCATCAGTGAGTCGACAGAGCCCTATGGCTACACCTTC. Translated: CAISESTEPYGYTF.

This clonotype showed up many times. The chain is built from TRBV28 and TRBJ2-7; 7 bases map to TRBD1. The junction had 13 bases not matched to a gene; V was cut back by 8 bases and J by 3 bases. The CDR3 covers 15 residues. Germline-derived CDR1 and CDR2 are MDHEN and SYDVKM. For the CDR3, the DNA is TGTGCCAGCGGCGACAGGGACGTCCGTCGCTACGAGCAGTACTTC. Encoded protein: CASGDRDVRRYEQYF.

This clonotype occurred many times. The V call is TRBV6-5, the J call TRBJ1-5, with D possibly matching TRBD1 (6 bases). This CDR3 is 16 amino acids long. Germline-derived CDR1 and CDR2 are MNHEY and SVGAGI. V was trimmed by 0 bases and J by 1 base, leaving 10 bases between them. CDR3 sequence: CASSYSGGGSNQPQHF. The CDR3 DNA reads as TGTGCCAGCAGTTACTCGGGAGGGGGGAGCAATCAGCCCCAGCATTTT.

This clonotype showed up many times. This CDR3 is CASSYSHEGSNEQFF. Here the CDR3 DNA reads TGTGCCAGCAGTTACTCCCACGAAGGTAGCAATGAGCAGTTCTTC. The gene calls are TRBV6-6 and TRBJ2-1; D not resolved. Germline CDR1 MNHNY, CDR2 SVGAGI (reference sequence). The CDR3 extends over 15 amino acids. V lost 0 bases and J 6 bases, leaving 12 bases between the germline ends.

This clonotype was counted at least ten times. The rearrangement uses TRBV12-3 or TRBV12-4 and TRBJ1-4; TRBD1 matches at 7 bases. This CDR3 contains 14 residues. Trimming at V came to 6 bases and at J to 7 bases, leaving 8 bases not matched to a gene. This chain's CDR3 is CASSIDRVGEKLFF. The DNA of the CDR3 is TGTGCCAGCAGCATAGACAGGGTGGGTGAAAAACTGTTTTTT.

This clonotype was seen ten or more times. The chain uses TRBV6-1 and TRBJ2-3; D not resolved. Trimming left V 7 bases short and J 1 base short, with 12 bases between. CDR3 length: 14 residues. From germline, CDR1 is MNHNS and CDR2 SASEGT. CDR3 in DNA: TGTGCCAGCACCACATACGGAGGCACAGATACGCAGTATTTT. This sequence encodes CASTTYGGTDTQYF.

This clonotype showed up many times. The rearrangement links TRBV5-1 to TRBJ2-2, with D maybe TRBD1 (5 bases). The CDR3 sequence is 15 residues long. V was clipped by 0 bases and J by 4 bases, with 10 bases between them. Germline V CDR1 and CDR2: SGHRS, YFSETQ. Here the CDR3 reads CASSLGTTTTGELFF. CDR3 bases: TGCGCCAGCAGCTTGGGGACAACGACCACCGGGGAGCTGTTTTTT.

This clonotype was seen more than once but under ten times. The rearrangement links TRBV28 to TRBJ2-7; tentative D call: TRBD1 (5 bases). Looked up from germline, CDR1 is MDHEN and CDR2 is SYDVKM. With 8 bases removed from V and 3 bases from J, the gap between germline ends came to 17 bases. This CDR3 is 14 amino acids long. The CDR3 DNA sequence: TGTGCCAGCGGACCCCCACAGGACCTCTACGAGCAGTACTTC. It yields the protein CASGPPQDLYEQYF.

Concerning this clonotype: This may stem from a read error, because a much larger clone lies one nucleotide away. This chain uses TRBV2 with TRBJ1-6; D is unclear. This CDR3 spans 16 amino acids. Germline V CDR1 and CDR2: SNHLY, FYNNEI. Deletions cut 6 bases from V and 5 bases from J, with 17 bases between. CDR3 DNA sequence: TGTGCCAGCAGCCCCCGCGGCCGACCGAATAATTCACCCCTCCACTTT. Translating it yields CASSPRGRPNNSPLHF.

About this clonotype: One junction end does not reproduce the germline sequence, and a read error may be involved. This rearrangement joins TRBV12-3 or TRBV12-4 to TRBJ2-7, with 7 nucleotides matching TRBD1. This CDR3 has 14 residues. Here the CDR3 reads CASGLAGTAYGQYF. The CDR3 DNA reads TGTGCCAGCGGTTTAGCCGGGACAGCCTACGGGCAGTACTTC.

Details on this clonotype: A much more abundant neighbour one base away suggests this may be a read error. This rearrangement joins TRBV19 to TRBJ1-4, with TRBD1 as a possible D gene (5 bases). Germline CDR1 reads LNHDA; CDR2 reads SQIVND (reference sequence). This CDR3 has 15 residues. Trimming took off 6 bases at V and 8 bases at J, with 19 bases between the two ends. CDR3 in DNA: TGTGCCAGTAGACGAGACCAGGGTGGTTGGGAAAAACTGTTTTTT. It is translated as CASRRDQGGWEKLFF.

In its sample, this clonotype was seen a few times. The chain is built from TRBV2 and TRBJ2-5; 11 positions agree with TRBD2. The J segment lost 2 bases and the V segment lost 9 bases, leaving 11 bases of the junction unmatched. There are 16 residues in the CDR3. Looked up from germline, CDR1 is SNHLY and CDR2 is FYNNEI. CDR3 DNA sequence: TGTGCCAGATCGACTAGCGGGACCCTTTTTCAAGAGACCCAGTACTTC. Amino acid sequence: CARSTSGTLFQETQYF.

This clonotype has ten or more counts. This chain uses TRBV20-1 with TRBJ2-5; no firm D call. CDR3 length: 10 residues. Trimming pared 5 bases from V and 3 bases from J, leaving 4 bases between. Germline V gene sequence: CDR1 DFQATT, CDR2 SNEGSKA (reference sequence). CDR3 in DNA: TGCAGTGCTGGGGAAGAGACCCAGTACTTC. It is translated as CSAGEETQYF.